The 19 T cell receptor beta chains presented below share a single source sample, sequenced in a study of T cells in Graves' hyperthyroidism and ophthalmopathy. Amplification of TCR beta CDR3 regions used RNA as the template. HTBI primers were the set used in a first-round RT-PCR of the TCR CDR3. One entry per CDR3 protein results from TCRdb running MiXCR on the multiplex PCR reads. The sample yields about 560,000 distinct CDR3 sequences, 15% to 19% seen once. What was sequenced was blood. These receptors originate from a woman between 25 and 40 years old with Graves' hyperthyroidism.

The chain couples TRBV9 to TRBJ2-1; D perhaps matches TRBD2 (5 bases). This CDR3 comprises 14 residues. The germline gives CDR1 SGDLS, CDR2 YYNGEE. Between the trimmed V and J ends, which lost 4 bases and 4 bases, there was a span of 12 bases. CDR3 sequence: CASSPRSGYNEQFF. The CDR3 region has the DNA TGTGCCAGCAGCCCCCGTTCGGGGTACAATGAGCAGTTCTTC.

The J gene is TRBJ2-1, the V gene TRBV15, with 15 bases matching TRBD2. The CDR3 runs to 15 residues. The V gene end was trimmed by 4 bases and the J gene end by 7 bases; junction bases not matched to a gene: 2. Germline CDR1 is LNHNV and CDR2 is YYDKDF (reference sequence). The CDR3 protein is CATSKGLAGGNEQFF. CDR3 nucleotide sequence: TGTGCCACCAGCAAAGGACTAGCGGGGGGGAATGAGCAGTTCTTC.

A few counts support this clonotype. The chain combines TRBV27 with TRBJ1-2; 9 bases line up with TRBD1. V dropped 2 bases and J dropped 4; count of bases not matched to a gene: 5. This CDR3 has 15 amino acids. Germline assignment: CDR1 MNHEY and CDR2 SMNVEV (reference sequence). The CDR3 sequence: CASSLGGQGGYGYTF. Here the CDR3 DNA reads TGTGCCAGCAGTTTAGGGGGACAGGGTGGCTATGGCTACACCTTC.

This clonotype was seen at least ten times. The rearrangement links TRBV4-3 to TRBJ2-3; 7 bases line up with TRBD1. The CDR3 is made up of 15 amino acids. After removal of 0 bases from V and 6 bases from J, the junction contained 6 bases not matched to a gene. Germline V gene lookup returns CDR1 LGHNA and CDR2 YSLEER. CDR3 coding DNA: TGCGCCAGCAGCCAAGATCGGACAGGACTGGATACGCAGTATTTT. Amino acids: CASSQDRTGLDTQYF.

In this sample, this clonotype turned up many times. The V gene is TRBV20-1, the J gene TRBJ2-1; D gene ambiguous. Germline CDR1 DFQATT, CDR2 SNEGSKA (reference sequence). CDR3 length: 11 residues. Trimming left V 6 bases short and J 4 bases short, with 7 bases between. The CDR3 protein is CSAPIYNEQFF. CDR3 nucleotides: TGCAGTGCCCCCATATACAATGAGCAGTTCTTC.

There are a few counts of this clonotype. V gene TRBV6-1 combines with J gene TRBJ2-1; D is unresolved. The ends were cut back, 4 bases at V and 0 bases at J, with 7 bases in the middle. From germline, CDR1 is MNHNS and CDR2 SASEGT. The CDR3 has 14 amino acids. CDR3 protein: CASSAARSYNEQFF. The CDR3, as DNA: TGTGCCAGCAGTGCTGCCCGCTCCTACAATGAGCAGTTCTTC.

The sample holds many counts of this clonotype. The CDR3 sequence is CASRRPLNTDTQYF. The DNA of the CDR3 is TGTGCCAGCAGGAGACCCCTCAACACAGATACGCAGTATTTT. This chain links TRBV28 with TRBJ2-3; D uncertain. CDR3 length: 14 amino acids. Trimming removed 6 bases from V and 2 bases from J, with 12 bases in between. Germline assignment: CDR1 MDHEN and CDR2 SYDVKM.

This clonotype was counted many times. V usage is TRBV2 and J usage is TRBJ1-1; TRBD1 aligns across 7 bases. V dropped 4 bases and J dropped 2; count of bases not matched to a gene: 4. CDR3 length: 14 residues. CDR1 and CDR2 (germline): SNHLY, FYNNEI. In DNA form, the CDR3 reads TGTGCCAGCAGTGCAAGGACAGGCAACACTGAAGCTTTCTTT. Amino acids: CASSARTGNTEAFF.

At least ten counts were recorded for this clonotype. The chain combines TRBV12-3 or TRBV12-4 with TRBJ1-1, with unresolved D. Trimming removed 5 bases at V and 1 base at J, with 14 bases between. The CDR3 contains 15 residues. For the CDR3, the DNA is TGTGCCAGCAGTAGCGCTGTTGTCTCGAACACTGAAGCTTTCTTT. Protein product: CASSSAVVSNTEAFF.

This clonotype was counted a few times. CDR3 DNA: TGTGCCACCAGACAGGGGGCGGGCACCGGGGAGCTGTTTTTT. Its protein product is CATRQGAGTGELFF. The V gene is TRBV24-1, the J gene TRBJ2-2, with TRBD1 matching over 9 bases. CDR3 length: 14 residues. Germline lookup yields CDR1 KGHDR and CDR2 SFDVKD. With V trimmed by 7 bases and J by 4 bases, 3 bases remained unmatched.

This clonotype was counted many times. J is TRBJ2-7 and V is TRBV20-1; D gene unclear. Germline assignment: CDR1 DFQATT and CDR2 SNEGSKA (reference sequence). The V end lost 3 bases, the J end lost 7 bases, and 16 bases lay between the germline ends. This CDR3 comprises 13 residues. The CDR3: CSASKDGLTEQYF. CDR3 nucleotides: TGCAGTGCTAGTAAAGACGGTCTGACGGAGCAGTACTTC.

In its sample, this clonotype was seen many times. The chain uses TRBV5-1 and TRBJ2-1; D unresolved. The V end was cut by 4 bases, the J end by 0 bases, with 14 bases between. Per germline, CDR1 SGHRS and CDR2 YFSETQ. This CDR3 comprises 16 residues. As DNA, the CDR3 is TGCGCCAGCAGCCCTTTCCAGTCTTCCTCCTACAATGAGCAGTTCTTC. Translated: CASSPFQSSSYNEQFF. Full variable domain (missing parts from reference TRBV5-1 and TRBJ2-1): KAGVTQTPRYLIKTRGQQVTLSCSPISGHRSVSWYQQTPGQGLQFLFEYFSETQRNKGNFPGRFSGRQFSNSRSEMNVSTLELGDSALYLCASSPFQSSSYNEQFFGPGTRLTVL.

This clonotype appeared a few times. V is TRBV10-3 and J is TRBJ1-1; D is uncertain. The CDR3 is 14 amino acids. Trimming cost V 10 bases and J 1 base, with 16 bases left between them. Germline V lookup: CDR1 ENHRY, CDR2 SYGVKD. The CDR3 protein is CATSRGSANTEAFF. The CDR3 DNA follows: TGTGCCACATCCCGTGGTTCTGCGAACACTGAAGCTTTCTTT.

This clonotype appeared many times. V gene TRBV15 combines with J gene TRBJ2-5, with 9 bases lining up with TRBD1. Germline CDR1 LNHNV, CDR2 YYDKDF (reference sequence). CDR3 length: 16 residues. V shed 0 bases, J shed 9 bases, and the junction held 11 bases outside the gene matches. The CDR3 sequence is CATSRDWDRDDWAQYF. The CDR3 DNA follows: TGTGCCACCAGCAGAGATTGGGACAGGGATGATTGGGCCCAGTACTTC.

This clonotype came up many times. V and J are TRBV20-1 and TRBJ2-4; no reliable D call. This CDR3 is 14 amino acids long. V lost 3 bases and J lost 8, with 17 bases in between. The germline CDR1 and CDR2 sequences are DFQATT and SNEGSKA (reference sequence). The CDR3: CSASRPLRNDIQYF. CDR3 DNA sequence: TGCAGTGCTAGTCGCCCGCTACGGAACGACATTCAGTACTTC.

This clonotype came up many times. The CDR3 reads CASITGDLANGYTF. The CDR3 DNA is TGTGCCAGCATTACAGGGGACTTGGCTAATGGCTACACCTTC. The chain employs TRBV7-9 and TRBJ1-2, with 7 bases aligning to TRBD1. Trimming removed 7 bases from V and 6 bases from J; junction bases left unmatched: 11. The germline V gene encodes CDR1 SEHNR and CDR2 FQNEAQ (reference sequence). CDR3 length: 14 amino acids. The variable domain in full, with the rest retrieved from reference TRBV7-9 and TRBJ1-2, is DTGVSQNPRHKITKRGQNVTFRCDPISEHNRLYWYRQTLGQGPEFLTYFQNEAQLEKSRLLSDRFSAERPKGSFSTLEIQRTEQGDSAMYLCASITGDLANGYTFGSGTRLTVV.

The sample holds many counts of this clonotype. The chain recombines TRBV5-6 with TRBJ2-7, with D possibly being TRBD2 (6 bases). Germline lookup yields CDR1 SGHDT and CDR2 YYEEEE. V lost 5 bases and J lost 0, with 12 bases in between. The CDR3 contains 14 residues. The CDR3 DNA sequence: TGTGCCAGCAGGTATGGGGGGAGCTCCTACGAGCAGTACTTC. It specifies CASRYGGSSYEQYF.

This clonotype showed up many times. V and J are TRBV30 and TRBJ2-5, with 8 bases matching TRBD1. The CDR3 is made up of 14 amino acids. The germline V gene has CDR1 GTSNPN and CDR2 SVGIG (reference sequence). Germline trimming cut 3 bases from V and 9 bases from J; bases unmatched to any gene: 12. The CDR3 DNA follows: TGTGCCTGGAGAATAACAGGGGGGTTAAGGTCCCAGTACTTC. Amino acids: CAWRITGGLRSQYF.

This clonotype has just a few counts. The chain combines TRBV9 with TRBJ2-1; 7 nucleotides align to TRBD2. The CDR3 totals 14 residues. The V gene end was trimmed by 0 bases and the J gene end by 9 bases; junction bases not matched to a gene: 6. Germline lookup yields CDR1 SGDLS and CDR2 YYNGEE. The CDR3: CASSVGAGEGEQFF. In nucleotides, the CDR3 is TGTGCCAGCAGCGTAGGGGCGGGAGAGGGTGAGCAGTTCTTC.